The text below deals with one T cell receptor beta chain. The data were produced by immunoSEQ multiplex PCR, yet TCRdb's version contains in-frame clones alone and is incomplete. In the table there are a few hundred thousand clones, 85% to 90% of which are singletons. This record belongs to a study of blood T cell repertoires in COVID-19. Background on the study: In each case, the material was cDNA or gDNA derived from T cells, B-cell-depleted T cells, or PBMCs.

J lost 4 bases, V lost 5 bases, and 12 bases had no gene match. The CDR3 has 16 amino acids. The germline V gene encodes CDR1 MDHEN and CDR2 SYDVKM. The sequenced sample was peripheral blood. This chain connects TRBV28 to TRBJ2-5, with TRBD2 identical over 8 bases. This TCR was recovered from a human donor in a cohort sampled during active COVID-19. CDR3 loop: CASSRAAGGTGETQYF. CDR3 sequence (DNA): TGTGCCAGCAGTCGGGCGGCGGGAGGCACGGGAGAGACCCAGTACTTC.